Each of the 8 T cell receptor beta chains below was sequenced from the same sample in a study of blood T cell repertoires in COVID-19. Here immunoSEQ multiplex PCR was the method, and the copy in TCRdb shows in-frame clones only, minus some. The sample carries approximately 350,000 clones, about 90% recorded once. The sample was PBMCs or T cells enriched from blood (not recorded which). These receptors were obtained from a woman aged 30 to 39 who had recovered from COVID-19.

The chain has TRBV11-2 and TRBJ2-2; no clear D. V lost 2 bases and J 5 bases, leaving 9 bases between the germline ends. The germline gives CDR1 SGHAT, CDR2 FQNNGV. The length of the CDR3 is 14 residues. The CDR3 DNA reads TGTGCCAGCAGCTTACTTAGCTTAACCGGGGAGCTGTTTTTT. The encoded protein is CASSLLSLTGELFF.

In its sample, this clone was seen once. This chain uses TRBV13 with TRBJ1-4; D perhaps matches TRBD1 (6 bases). This CDR3 is 14 amino acids long. Germline V lookup: CDR1 PRHDT, CDR2 FYEKMQ (reference sequence). V was cut by 5 bases and J by 5 bases, with 12 bases left in between. The DNA of the CDR3 is TGTGCCAGCAGCCAGGGGAGCCCGAATGAAAAACTGTTTTTT. Amino acid sequence: CASSQGSPNEKLFF. The variable domain in full, with the rest retrieved from reference TRBV13 and TRBJ1-4, is AAGVIQSPRHLIKEKRETATLKCYPIPRHDTVYWYQQGPGQDPQFLISFYEKMQSDKGSIPDRFSAQQFSDYHSELNMSSLELGDSALYFCASSQGSPNEKLFFGSGTQLSVL.

This clone came up many times. The chain has TRBV11-2 and TRBJ1-1; 9 nucleotides align to TRBD1. Trimming cost V 5 bases and J 5 bases; bases outside gene matches: 6. CDR3 size: 14 residues. Germline V gene data show CDR1 as SGHAT and CDR2 as FQNNGV. The CDR3 sequence: CASSPTGGGTEAFF. CDR3 nucleotides: TGTGCCAGCAGCCCTACAGGGGGCGGGACTGAAGCTTTCTTT. The variable domain in full, with the rest retrieved from reference TRBV11-2 and TRBJ1-1, is EAGVAQSPRYKIIEKRQSVAFWCNPISGHATLYWYQQILGQGPKLLIQFQNNGVVDDSQLPKDRFSAERLKGVDSTLKIQPAKLEDSAVYLCASSPTGGGTEAFFGQGTRLTVV.

V gene TRBV9 combines with J gene TRBJ2-7, with 8 bases matching TRBD2. Germline CDR1 is SGDLS and CDR2 is YYNGEE. V dropped 5 bases and J dropped 4; count of bases not matched to a gene: 11. This CDR3 is 15 amino acids long. The CDR3 coding sequence is TGTGCCAGCAGTTGGCAGGCGGGAGGTGTATACGAGCAGTACTTC. Translating it yields CASSWQAGGVYEQYF. The whole variable domain, filled in from reference TRBV9 and TRBJ2-7, reads DSGVTQTPKHLITATGQRVTLRCSPRSGDLSVYWYQQSLDQGLQFLIQYYNGEERAKGNILERFSAQQFPDLHSELNLSSLELGDSALYFCASSWQAGGVYEQYFGPGTRLTVT.

The V call is TRBV6-1, the J call TRBJ2-7; D is perhaps TRBD2 (6 bases). CDR3 length: 17 residues. Germline V gives CDR1 MNHNS, CDR2 SASEGT. V dropped 4 bases and J dropped 0 bases, with 19 bases sitting between them. CDR3 DNA sequence: TGTGCCAGCAGTGTGGGGAGGACACGCTTGAGCTCCTACGAGCAGTACTTC. Encoded protein: CASSVGRTRLSSYEQYF.

CDR3 protein: CASSGSNTEAFF. In nucleotides, the CDR3 is TGTGCCAGCTCGGGATCGAACACTGAAGCTTTCTTT. V usage is TRBV7-8 and J usage is TRBJ1-1; no firm D call. Germline assignment: CDR1 SGHVS and CDR2 FQNEAQ. The CDR3 runs 12 residues. Trimming stripped 8 bases from V and 1 base from J, with 8 bases between.

The rearrangement uses TRBV19 and TRBJ2-1; TRBD1 aligns across 7 bases. The CDR3 extends over 15 amino acids. With 5 bases clipped from V and 6 bases from J, the junction kept 10 bases outside the gene matches. Germline-derived CDR1 and CDR2 are LNHDA and SQIVND (reference sequence). This chain's CDR3 is CASSWVGGASNEQFF. CDR3 DNA sequence: TGTGCCAGTAGTTGGGTAGGGGGCGCCTCCAATGAGCAGTTCTTC. Full variable domain (remainder filled in from reference TRBV19 and TRBJ2-1): DGGITQSPKYLFRKEGQNVTLSCEQNLNHDAMYWYRQDPGQGLRLIYYSQIVNDFQKGDIAEGYSVSREKKESFPLTVTSAQKNPTAFYLCASSWVGGASNEQFFGPGTRLTVL.

This clone turned up a few times. CDR3 nucleotides: TGTGCCAGCAGCTTAGCGACAGGGGGCAAATCATATGAGCAGTTCTTC. It encodes CASSLATGGKSYEQFF. The chain joins TRBV7-9 to TRBJ2-1, with 10 bases matching TRBD1. The CDR3 is 16 residues long. The germline gives CDR1 SEHNR, CDR2 FQNEAQ (reference sequence). Unmatched junction bases numbered 7, after V lost 0 bases and J lost 8 bases.